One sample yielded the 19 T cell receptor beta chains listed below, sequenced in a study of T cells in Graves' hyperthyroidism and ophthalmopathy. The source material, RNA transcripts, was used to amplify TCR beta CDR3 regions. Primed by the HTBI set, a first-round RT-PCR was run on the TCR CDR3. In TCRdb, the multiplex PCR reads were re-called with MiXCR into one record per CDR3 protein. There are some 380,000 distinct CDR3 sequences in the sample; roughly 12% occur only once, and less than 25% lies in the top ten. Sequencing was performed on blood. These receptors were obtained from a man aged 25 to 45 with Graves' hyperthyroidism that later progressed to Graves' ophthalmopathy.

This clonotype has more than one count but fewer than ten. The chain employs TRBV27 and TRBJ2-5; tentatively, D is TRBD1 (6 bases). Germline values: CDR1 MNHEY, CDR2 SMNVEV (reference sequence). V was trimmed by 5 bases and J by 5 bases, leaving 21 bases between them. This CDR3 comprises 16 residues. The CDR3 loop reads CASSKSPGHQRETQYF. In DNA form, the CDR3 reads TGTGCCAGCAGTAAGTCCCCGGGACACCAGCGGGAGACCCAGTACTTC.

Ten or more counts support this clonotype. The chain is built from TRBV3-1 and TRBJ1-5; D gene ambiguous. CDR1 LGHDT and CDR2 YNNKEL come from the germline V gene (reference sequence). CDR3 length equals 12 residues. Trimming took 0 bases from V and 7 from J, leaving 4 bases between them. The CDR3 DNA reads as TGTGCCAGCAGCCAAGAAGGGCAGCCCCAGCATTTT. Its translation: CASSQEGQPQHF.

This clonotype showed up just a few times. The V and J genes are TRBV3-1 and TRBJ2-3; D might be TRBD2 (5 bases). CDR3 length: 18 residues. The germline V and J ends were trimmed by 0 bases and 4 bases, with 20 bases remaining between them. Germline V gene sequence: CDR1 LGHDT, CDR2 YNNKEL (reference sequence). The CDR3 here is CASSQDGRTGRRPDTQYF. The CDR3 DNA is TGTGCCAGCAGCCAAGATGGAAGGACGGGAAGAAGGCCAGATACGCAGTATTTT.

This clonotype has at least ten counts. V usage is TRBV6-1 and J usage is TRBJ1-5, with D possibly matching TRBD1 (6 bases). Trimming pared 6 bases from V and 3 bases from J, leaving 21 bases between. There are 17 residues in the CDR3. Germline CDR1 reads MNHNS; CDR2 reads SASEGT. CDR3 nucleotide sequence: TGTGCCAGCAGGGTCCAGGACAGACTAAATACCAATCAGCCCCAGCATTTT. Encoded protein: CASRVQDRLNTNQPQHF.

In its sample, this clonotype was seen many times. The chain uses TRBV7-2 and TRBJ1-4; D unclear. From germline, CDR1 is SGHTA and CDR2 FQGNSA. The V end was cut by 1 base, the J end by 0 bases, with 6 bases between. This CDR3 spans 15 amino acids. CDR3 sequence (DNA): TGTGCCAGCAGCTTAGGCGGGTCAACTAATGAAAAACTGTTTTTT. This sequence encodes CASSLGGSTNEKLFF.

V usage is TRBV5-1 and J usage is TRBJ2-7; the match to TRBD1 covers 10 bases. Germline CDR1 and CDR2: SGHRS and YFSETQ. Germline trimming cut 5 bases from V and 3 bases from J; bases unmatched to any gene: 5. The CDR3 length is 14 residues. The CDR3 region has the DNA TGCGCCAGCAGATCCGGGACAGGGGACTACGAGCAGTACTTC. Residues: CASRSGTGDYEQYF.

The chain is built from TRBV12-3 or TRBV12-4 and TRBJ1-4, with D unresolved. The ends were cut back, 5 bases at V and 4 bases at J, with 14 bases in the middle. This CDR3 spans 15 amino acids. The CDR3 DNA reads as TGTGCCAGCAGTATTTGGACCTCCCTTAATGAAAAACTGTTTTTT. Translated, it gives CASSIWTSLNEKLFF.

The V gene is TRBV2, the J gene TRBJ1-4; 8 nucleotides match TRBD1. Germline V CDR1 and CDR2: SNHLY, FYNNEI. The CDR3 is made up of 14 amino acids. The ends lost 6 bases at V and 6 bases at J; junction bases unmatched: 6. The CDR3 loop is CASSTGQDYEKLFF. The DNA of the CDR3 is TGTGCCAGCAGCACGGGACAGGATTATGAAAAACTGTTTTTT.

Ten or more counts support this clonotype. The CDR3 nucleotides read TGTGCCACAAAGGGGGGGGACGTAACTGAAGCTTTCTTT. Residues: CATKGGDVTEAFF. The V and J genes are TRBV12-3 or TRBV12-4 and TRBJ1-1; tentatively, D is TRBD1 (6 bases). The V and J ends lost 10 bases and 5 bases respectively, with 17 bases between them. This CDR3 is built from 13 residues.

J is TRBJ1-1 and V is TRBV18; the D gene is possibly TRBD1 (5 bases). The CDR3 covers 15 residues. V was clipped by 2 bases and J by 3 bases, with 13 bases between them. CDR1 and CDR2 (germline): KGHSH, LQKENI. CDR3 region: CASSPLTKGDTEAFF. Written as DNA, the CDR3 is TGTGCCAGCTCACCATTAACCAAAGGGGACACTGAAGCTTTCTTT.

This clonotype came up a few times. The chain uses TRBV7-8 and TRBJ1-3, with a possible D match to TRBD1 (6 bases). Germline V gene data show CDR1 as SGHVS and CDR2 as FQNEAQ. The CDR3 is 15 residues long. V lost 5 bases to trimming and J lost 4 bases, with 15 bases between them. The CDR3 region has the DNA TGTGCCAGCAGCCTTTTAAGGGGGTCGGGAAACACCATATATTTT. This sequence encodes CASSLLRGSGNTIYF.

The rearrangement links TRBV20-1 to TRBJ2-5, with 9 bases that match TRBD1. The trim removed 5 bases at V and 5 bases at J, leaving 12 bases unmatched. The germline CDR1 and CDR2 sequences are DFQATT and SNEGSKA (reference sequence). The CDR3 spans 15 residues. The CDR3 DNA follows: TGCAGTGCTTGTCACGGGACAGGGAAAATCGAGACCCAGTACTTC. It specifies CSACHGTGKIETQYF.

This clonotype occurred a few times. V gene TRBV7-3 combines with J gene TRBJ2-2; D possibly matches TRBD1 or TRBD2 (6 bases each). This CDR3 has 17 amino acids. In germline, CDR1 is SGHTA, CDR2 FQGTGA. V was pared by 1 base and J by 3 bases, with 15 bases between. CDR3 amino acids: CASSLIWGAEDTGELFF. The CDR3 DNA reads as TGTGCCAGCAGCTTAATTTGGGGGGCTGAAGACACCGGGGAGCTGTTTTTT.

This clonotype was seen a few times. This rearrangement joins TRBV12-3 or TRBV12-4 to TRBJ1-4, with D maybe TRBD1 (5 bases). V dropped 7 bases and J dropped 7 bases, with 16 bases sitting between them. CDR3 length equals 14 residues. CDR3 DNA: TGTGCCAGCACCTGGGGCCAGGGAGGTGAAAAACTGTTTTTT. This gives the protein CASTWGQGGEKLFF.

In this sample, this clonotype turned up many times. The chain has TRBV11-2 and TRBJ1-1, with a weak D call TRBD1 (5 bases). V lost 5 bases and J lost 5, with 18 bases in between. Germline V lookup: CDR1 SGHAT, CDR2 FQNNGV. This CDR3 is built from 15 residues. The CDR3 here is CASSLRDSYWTEAFF. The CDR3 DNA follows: TGTGCCAGCAGCCTCCGGGACTCCTACTGGACTGAAGCTTTCTTT.

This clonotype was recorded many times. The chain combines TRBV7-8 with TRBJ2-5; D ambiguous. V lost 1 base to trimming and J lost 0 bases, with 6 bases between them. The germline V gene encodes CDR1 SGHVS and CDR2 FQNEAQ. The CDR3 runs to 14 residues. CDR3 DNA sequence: TGTGCCAGCAGCTTAGTCTCCGACCAAGAGACCCAGTACTTC. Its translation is CASSLVSDQETQYF.

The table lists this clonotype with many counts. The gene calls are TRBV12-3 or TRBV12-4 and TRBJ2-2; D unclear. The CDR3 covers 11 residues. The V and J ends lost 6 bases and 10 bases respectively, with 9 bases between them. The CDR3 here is CASSRSLELFF. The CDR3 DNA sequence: TGTGCCAGCAGCCGGAGCTTGGAGCTGTTTTTT.

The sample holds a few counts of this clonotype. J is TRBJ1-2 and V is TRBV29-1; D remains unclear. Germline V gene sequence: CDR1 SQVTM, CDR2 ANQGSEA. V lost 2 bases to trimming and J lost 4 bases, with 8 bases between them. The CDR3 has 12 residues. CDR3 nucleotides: TGCAGCGTTGAATGGCCGGCCTATGGCTACACCTTC. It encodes CSVEWPAYGYTF.

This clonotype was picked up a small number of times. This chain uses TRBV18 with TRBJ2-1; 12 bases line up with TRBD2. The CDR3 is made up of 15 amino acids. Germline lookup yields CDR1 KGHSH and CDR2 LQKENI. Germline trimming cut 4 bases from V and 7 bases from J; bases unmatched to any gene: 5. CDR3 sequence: CASSLLAGGPNEQFF. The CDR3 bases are TGTGCCAGCTCACTCCTAGCGGGGGGGCCGAATGAGCAGTTCTTC.